Listed below are T cell receptor beta chains from one sample, sequenced in a study of T cells expressing NK-cell markers. TCRdb reprocessed the 5' RACE reads and reports one entry per CDR3 protein, with no DNA. This repertoire includes about 160,000 distinct CDR3 sequences. The source material was blood T cells: a sorted CD56 or NKG2C T cell subset, CD4+ or CD8+ T cells, or bulk PBMC T cells (not recorded which). Every receptor here comes from a man aged 18-75 years in good health. Both conserved end residues are part of each CDR3.

V gene: TRBV20-1
J gene: TRBJ2-3
CDR3 protein: CSAPWPGGGDTQYF

V gene: TRBV19
J gene: TRBJ2-7
CDR3 protein: CASSLTVSDYEQYF

V gene: TRBV18
J gene: TRBJ2-5
CDR3 protein: CASSEVDRQETQYF

V gene: TRBV11-1
J gene: TRBJ2-3
CDR3 protein: CASSYRRSGGTSDTQYF

V gene: TRBV12-3/TRBV12-4
J gene: TRBJ1-1
CDR3 protein: CASSPPQTGGTEAFF

V gene: TRBV6-2/TRBV6-3
J gene: TRBJ2-6
CDR3 protein: CASSYDRTSGANVLTF

V gene: TRBV7-8
J gene: TRBJ1-2
CDR3 protein: CASSPGTANGYTF

V gene: TRBV7-6
J gene: TRBJ1-3
CDR3 protein: CASSLVPRLHGNTIYF

V gene: TRBV7-8
J gene: TRBJ2-7
CDR3 protein: CASRPWDGDYEQYF

V gene: TRBV27
J gene: TRBJ1-2
CDR3 protein: CASRTIDRDYGYTF

V gene: TRBV2
J gene: TRBJ2-5
CDR3 protein: CASSDPRGTGPGAQYF

V gene: TRBV20-1
J gene: TRBJ2-5
CDR3 protein: CSANPTGKYRETQYF

V gene: TRBV5-6
J gene: TRBJ1-2
CDR3 protein: CASSLDGKGYTF

V gene: TRBV25-1
J gene: TRBJ2-7
CDR3 protein: CASSEVGGYGYEQYF

V gene: TRBV7-8
J gene: TRBJ2-1
CDR3 protein: CASSSRGGGPLYNEQFF

V gene: TRBV13
J gene: TRBJ2-1
CDR3 protein: CASSFWRLAGNGGEQFF

V gene: TRBV27
J gene: TRBJ2-1
CDR3 protein: CASSLTGANEQFF

V gene: TRBV21-1
J gene: TRBJ2-7
CDR3 protein: CASSKVGKGGGGEQYF

V gene: TRBV12-3/TRBV12-4
J gene: TRBJ2-3
CDR3 protein: CASMGGAGGSDTQYF

V gene: TRBV2
J gene: TRBJ2-3
CDR3 protein: CASCTGAVTDTQYF

V gene: TRBV6-1
J gene: TRBJ1-5
CDR3 protein: CAIGDEYSNQPQHF

V gene: TRBV9
J gene: TRBJ2-7
CDR3 protein: CASSPDQLPFYEQYF

V gene: TRBV9
J gene: TRBJ1-2
CDR3 protein: CASSVAMVGGGDYGYTF

V gene: TRBV18
J gene: TRBJ1-1
CDR3 protein: CASSPPVPGVNTEAFF

V gene: TRBV20-1
J gene: TRBJ2-1
CDR3 protein: CSARVTGSVRGAPTNEQFF

V gene: TRBV6-1
J gene: TRBJ2-3
CDR3 protein: CASRKTGGSTDTQYF

V gene: TRBV28
J gene: TRBJ2-5
CDR3 protein: CASSLTSGGETQYF

V gene: TRBV2
J gene: TRBJ2-2
CDR3 protein: CASRTSGGGTGELFF

V gene: TRBV9
J gene: TRBJ2-7
CDR3 protein: CASSEGEGRTYEQYF

V gene: TRBV27
J gene: TRBJ2-7
CDR3 protein: CASSFFDRRLYEQYF

V gene: TRBV5-6
J gene: TRBJ1-2
CDR3 protein: CASSLEQGATYGYTF

V gene: TRBV2
J gene: TRBJ2-2
CDR3 protein: CASRDWGLAAGELFF

V gene: TRBV12-3/TRBV12-4
J gene: TRBJ2-2
CDR3 protein: CASSLFTSPHRGRSPGELFF

V gene: TRBV7-9
J gene: TRBJ2-5
CDR3 protein: CASSSNRGGWETQYF

V gene: TRBV19
J gene: TRBJ2-7
CDR3 protein: CASSWGQGLVHEQYF

V gene: TRBV7-8
J gene: TRBJ1-5
CDR3 protein: CASDSRDSGFSNQPQHF

V gene: TRBV29-1
J gene: TRBJ2-5
CDR3 protein: CSASQGAPGQYF

V gene: TRBV20-1
J gene: TRBJ1-3
CDR3 protein: CSAGDSSGNTIYF

V gene: TRBV6-1
J gene: TRBJ2-7
CDR3 protein: CASSAGTSGTYEQYF

V gene: TRBV5-1
J gene: TRBJ2-7
CDR3 protein: CASSVTAPTSYLTYEQYF

V gene: TRBV24-1
J gene: TRBJ2-5
CDR3 protein: CATSDLLQTGGETQYF

V gene: TRBV6-1
J gene: TRBJ2-5
CDR3 protein: CASSEASGTGIETQYF

V gene: TRBV11-2
J gene: TRBJ2-1
CDR3 protein: CASSLPLSGLYNEQFF

V gene: TRBV19
J gene: TRBJ1-5
CDR3 protein: CASRPGAESNQPQHF

V gene: TRBV5-1
J gene: TRBJ2-5
CDR3 protein: CASSLGVLREETQYF

V gene: TRBV7-8
J gene: TRBJ2-5
CDR3 protein: CASSSKLDSQETQYF

V gene: TRBV5-1
J gene: TRBJ2-3
CDR3 protein: CASSLRQGWDTQYF

V gene: TRBV9
J gene: TRBJ1-6
CDR3 protein: CASSAGDRKNSPLHF

V gene: TRBV4-2
J gene: TRBJ2-1
CDR3 protein: CASSQTGTSGGTIPHNEQFF